A single sample gave rise to the 17 T cell receptor beta chains below, sequenced in a study of cytomegalovirus exposure and HLA in healthy donors. Amplification used 60 Vbeta primers and 13 Jbeta primers. The assay was immunoSEQ multiplex PCR, and TCRdb's table has in-frame clones only and misses some. The data show 150,000 to 200,000 clones, approximately 86% seen once. The sequenced sample consisted of PBMCs. The receptors stem from a woman aged 18-35 years in good health and CMV-seronegative.

This rearrangement joins TRBV10-2 to TRBJ2-7; 10 bases are a match to TRBD2. The CDR3 covers 16 residues. Germline CDR1 and CDR2: WSHSY and SAAADI. Unmatched junction bases numbered 7, after V lost 0 bases and J lost 5 bases. CDR3 sequence: CASSESDLAGADEQYF. The CDR3 DNA sequence: TGCGCCAGCAGTGAGTCCGATCTAGCGGGAGCTGACGAGCAGTACTTC.

The CDR3 sequence is CASTSYWTPTYGYTF. CDR3 bases: TGTGCCAGCACCTCTTACTGGACTCCAACTTATGGCTACACCTTC. V usage is TRBV7-9 and J usage is TRBJ1-2; D remains unclear. Trimming stripped 7 bases from V and 5 bases from J, with 20 bases between. The CDR3 totals 15 residues. Looked up from germline, CDR1 is SEHNR and CDR2 is FQNEAQ (reference sequence).

This clone was seen just once. The chain joins TRBV7-9 to TRBJ1-4, with 8 bases matching TRBD1. CDR3 size: 17 residues. V shed 5 bases, J shed 4 bases, and the junction held 12 bases outside the gene matches. CDR1 and CDR2 (germline): SEHNR, FQNEAQ (reference sequence). The CDR3 sequence is CASSQGDRGSGNEKLFF. The CDR3 DNA reads as TGTGCCAGCAGCCAGGGAGACAGGGGATCGGGTAATGAAAAACTGTTTTTT.

V usage is TRBV21-1 and J usage is TRBJ1-1; the D segment call TRBD1 is taken from the table without a DNA check. TRBV21-1 is deemed a pseudogene. CDR3 length: 16 amino acids. The CDR3 loop reads CASTTFRDRGYTEAFF. CDR3 bases: TGTGCCAGCACCACGTTCCGGGACAGGGGGTACACTGAAGCTTTCTTT.

The rearrangement links TRBV6-1 to TRBJ2-3; D unresolved. Per the germline V gene, CDR1 is MNHNS and CDR2 is SASEGT. The V and J ends lost 8 bases and 1 base respectively, with 16 bases between them. The CDR3 is 15 residues long. The CDR3: CASEVGSIRTDTQYF. CDR3 DNA: TGTGCCAGCGAGGTAGGCAGCATACGCACAGATACGCAGTATTTT.

The V call is TRBV18, the J call TRBJ2-5; 7 bases fit TRBD1. This CDR3 is 14 amino acids long. Germline V CDR1 and CDR2: KGHSH, LQKENI. V lost 2 bases to trimming and J lost 1 base; unmatched junction nucleotides: 1. This CDR3 is CASSPRQGQETQYF. The CDR3 DNA sequence: TGTGCCAGCTCACCAAGACAGGGCCAAGAGACCCAGTACTTC. Supplemented by reference TRBV18 and TRBJ2-5, the full variable domain reads NAGVMQNPRHLVRRRGQEARLRCSPMKGHSHVYWYRQLPEEGLKFMVYLQKENIIDESGMPKERFSAEFPKEGPSILRIQQVVRGDSAAYFCASSPRQGQETQYFGPGTRLLVL.

This chain connects TRBV7-6 to TRBJ2-5; 9 bases map to TRBD1. The V gene end was trimmed by 2 bases and the J gene end by 5 bases; junction bases not matched to a gene: 15. The CDR3 covers 18 residues. Germline V CDR1 and CDR2: SGHVS, FNYEAQ. In DNA, the CDR3 is TGTGCCAGCAGCTTACGGGACAGGGTCTTCTTATCCAGCGAGACCCAGTACTTC. It is translated as CASSLRDRVFLSSETQYF.

CDR3 DNA sequence: TGCGCCAGCAGCCAACCGACTAAGGGGAACACTGAAGCTTTCTTT. This encodes CASSQPTKGNTEAFF. The rearrangement links TRBV4-1 to TRBJ1-1, with D uncertain. V shed 2 bases and J shed 1 base, with 11 bases lying between them. The germline CDR1 and CDR2 sequences are MGHRA and YSYEKL. The length of the CDR3 is 15 residues.

The chain uses TRBV2 and TRBJ2-5; 10 bases fit TRBD1. This CDR3 has 14 amino acids. The germline CDR1 and CDR2 sequences are SNHLY and FYNNEI. V dropped 7 bases and J dropped 5; count of bases not matched to a gene: 7. In nucleotides, the CDR3 is TGTGCCAGCAATAGACAGGGGGCGAGGGAGACCCAGTACTTC. Its protein is CASNRQGARETQYF.

The CDR3 nucleotides are TGTGCCTGCACGGGACAGGGGTGTGGCTACACCTTC. Its protein is CACTGQGCGYTF. The gene calls are TRBV30 and TRBJ1-2; TRBD1 matches 10 bases. Per germline, CDR1 GTSNPN and CDR2 SVGIG (reference sequence). This CDR3 is 12 amino acids long. The J segment lost 7 bases and the V segment lost 6 bases, leaving 5 bases of the junction unmatched. Full variable domain (outside the CDR3, taken from reference TRBV30 and TRBJ1-2): SQTIHQWPATLVQPVGSPLSLECTVEGTSNPNLYWYRQAAGRGLQLLFYSVGIGQISSEVPQNLSASRPQDRQFILSSKKLLLSDSGFYLCACTGQGCGYTFGSGTRLTVV.

The CDR3 DNA follows: TGTGCCAGCAGTTTCCGGGACAGCCAAGAGACCCAGTACTTC. Translated: CASSFRDSQETQYF. The chain joins TRBV28 to TRBJ2-5, with 7 nucleotides matching TRBD1. After removal of 3 bases from V and 1 base from J, the junction contained 2 bases not matched to a gene. CDR1 and CDR2 from the germline V gene are MDHEN and SYDVKM. The CDR3 is 14 amino acids.

Turning to this clone: Sequence at one end of the junction differs from germline and may be a read error. V is TRBV7-9 and J is TRBJ2-7, with 12 positions matching TRBD2. Per germline, CDR1 SEHNR and CDR2 FQNEAQ (reference sequence). The CDR3 has 16 amino acids. The chain's CDR3 is CSSSSLLAGGAYEQYF. CDR3 sequence (DNA): TGTTCCAGCAGCTCCCTACTAGCGGGAGGCGCCTACGAGCAGTACTTC.

The rearrangement uses TRBV6-1 and TRBJ1-4; D not certain. The CDR3 is made up of 15 amino acids. The germline CDR1 and CDR2 sequences are MNHNS and SASEGT. Trimming cost V 5 bases and J 0 bases, with 10 bases left between them. CDR3 coding DNA: TGTGCCAGCAGTCGCGTAGTTGCAACTAATGAAAAACTGTTTTTT. Encoded protein: CASSRVVATNEKLFF.

The rearrangement links TRBV5-1 to TRBJ2-5, with 9 bases fitting TRBD2. The CDR3 is 16 residues long. The V segment lost 1 base and the J segment 2 bases; nucleotides outside the gene matches: 6. Germline V gene data show CDR1 as SGHRS and CDR2 as YFSETQ. The CDR3 region is CASSLYRTSAQETQYF. The CDR3 nucleotides read TGCGCCAGCAGCTTGTATCGGACTAGCGCGCAAGAGACCCAGTACTTC.

This clone has only one observation. One end of the junction fails to match germline, which may point to a read error. The rearrangement uses TRBV7-9 and TRBJ1-1; 8 nucleotides align to TRBD1. The CDR3 runs 15 residues. The germline V gene has CDR1 SEHNR and CDR2 FQNEAQ (reference sequence). The chain's CDR3 is CSSSSTQGARTEAFF. The CDR3 DNA sequence: TGTTCCAGCAGCTCTACTCAGGGGGCGCGAACTGAAGCTTTCTTT.

V usage is TRBV5-1 and J usage is TRBJ2-7; the D gene is possibly TRBD2 (5 bases). The CDR3 totals 13 residues. V shed 3 bases and J shed 5 bases, with 12 bases lying between them. Per the germline V gene, CDR1 is SGHRS and CDR2 is YFSETQ. In DNA, the CDR3 is TGCGCCAGCAGCTATCCGGGATCAAACGAGCAGTACTTC. Its translation: CASSYPGSNEQYF.

The chain uses TRBV30 and TRBJ1-6; 12 bases align to TRBD1. CDR1 and CDR2 from the germline V gene are GTSNPN and SVGIG (reference sequence). The CDR3 has 17 residues. V lost 3 bases, J lost 9 bases, and 12 bases stayed unmatched. This CDR3 reads CAWSRRGDRGQGSPLHF. In DNA, the CDR3 is TGTGCCTGGAGCCGCCGTGGGGACAGGGGGCAGGGTTCACCCCTCCACTTT.